Each of the 20 T cell receptor beta chains below was sequenced from the same sample in a study of CD8 T cells in ankylosing spondylitis (dated by TCRdb to about 2017). Library preparation was by 5' RACE. Sequencing used an Illumina HiSeq 2500. In-frame beta chains were kept once TCRdb had trimmed the public reads at Q25 with fastp and called clones with MiXCR. Rows are combined by CDR3 protein, so each entry shows the most common genes and DNA. For this sample the table gives roughly 140,000 distinct CDR3 sequences, of which around 45% were detected only once. Clones ranked in the top ten supply 15% of the sample. Specimen: synovial fluid, either unsorted or a sorted T cell fraction (not recorded which). The receptor source for this set is a male donor with ankylosing spondylitis.

The rearrangement joins TRBV12-3 or TRBV12-4 to TRBJ2-5; D may be TRBD1 (6 bases). V gave up 6 bases and J gave up 1 base, with 12 bases separating them. The CDR3 contains 14 residues. The CDR3 nucleotides read TGTGCCAGCAGAAAACAGGGACCCCAAGAGACCCAGTACTTC. Residues: CASRKQGPQETQYF.

The rearrangement uses TRBV20-1 and TRBJ1-5; D is possibly TRBD1 (5 bases). V gave up 2 bases and J gave up 5 bases, with 13 bases separating them. This CDR3 is 14 amino acids long. The germline V gene has CDR1 DFQATT and CDR2 SNEGSKA (reference sequence). CDR3 nucleotides: TGCAGTGCTAGAATCGGGGCAGGATATCAGCCCCAGCATTTT. Amino acids: CSARIGAGYQPQHF.

The chain recombines TRBV12-3 or TRBV12-4 with TRBJ1-1; TRBD1 agrees at 9 bases. The V gene end was trimmed by 7 bases and the J gene end by 6 bases; junction bases not matched to a gene: 6. CDR3 length: 13 residues. The CDR3 DNA sequence: TGTGCCAGCATCAGGACAGGGGCAGCTGAAGCTTTCTTT. Translated: CASIRTGAAEAFF.

The chain carries TRBV11-1 and TRBJ2-1; 12 nucleotides agree with TRBD2. CDR1 is SGHAT, CDR2 FQDESV, per germline (reference sequence). The V and J ends lost 6 bases and 0 bases, in that order; junction bases with no gene match: 12. The CDR3 runs 19 residues. CDR3 amino acids: CASRNAGLAGKGSYNEQFF. CDR3 nucleotide sequence: TGTGCCAGCAGGAATGCTGGACTAGCGGGAAAGGGCTCCTACAATGAGCAGTTCTTC.

This chain joins TRBV7-3 and TRBJ2-3; TRBD2 matches 10 bases. The trim removed 6 bases at V and 5 bases at J, leaving 14 bases unmatched. The CDR3 covers 17 residues. Germline V gene lookup returns CDR1 SGHTA and CDR2 FQGTGA. CDR3 protein: CASSYYFSGRNEDTQYF. The CDR3 coding sequence is TGTGCCAGCAGTTATTACTTTAGCGGGAGGAATGAAGATACGCAGTATTTT.

This rearrangement joins TRBV5-1 to TRBJ1-2, with D maybe TRBD1 (6 bases). The germline CDR1 and CDR2 sequences are SGHRS and YFSETQ. The V gene lost 2 bases and the J gene lost 12 bases, with 14 bases spanning the gap. The CDR3 covers 12 residues. The CDR3 DNA follows: TGCGCCAGCAGCTTACAGGGACGTCGAAACACCTTC. Its protein is CASSLQGRRNTF. Filled out from reference TRBV5-1 and TRBJ1-2, the complete variable domain reads KAGVTQTPRYLIKTRGQQVTLSCSPISGHRSVSWYQQTPGQGLQFLFEYFSETQRNKGNFPGRFSGRQFSNSRSEMNVSTLELGDSALYLCASSLQGRRNTFGSGTRLTVV.

This clonotype was seen ten or more times. The genes are TRBV7-8 and TRBJ2-1, with TRBD2 matching over 7 bases. V gave up 4 bases and J gave up 3 bases; unmatched junction bases: 0. The CDR3 consists of 13 residues. The germline V gene has CDR1 SGHVS and CDR2 FQNEAQ. In DNA, the CDR3 is TGTGCCAGCAGCTGGACTAGCTACAATGAGCAGTTCTTC. Its translation: CASSWTSYNEQFF.

This chain joins TRBV7-9 and TRBJ2-3, with 8 bases aligning to TRBD2. The CDR3 runs to 16 residues. Germline assignment: CDR1 SEHNR and CDR2 FQNEAQ (reference sequence). Losses at the gene ends were 0 bases for V and 6 bases for J; bases not matched to a gene: 8. The CDR3 loop reads CASSLAGGAYSDTQYF. DNA of the CDR3: TGTGCCAGCAGCTTAGCCGGGGGGGCCTACTCGGATACGCAGTATTTT.

This clonotype turned up a few times. The rearrangement joins TRBV25-1 to TRBJ1-5, with D possibly TRBD1 on 5 matching bases. Deletions cut 3 bases from V and 4 bases from J, with 10 bases between. The CDR3 runs to 14 residues. Per the germline V gene, CDR1 is MGHDK and CDR2 is SYGVNS. CDR3 coding DNA: TGTGCCAGCAGTGAGGGGACCTGGAATCAGCCCCAGCATTTT. It encodes CASSEGTWNQPQHF. The complete variable domain, with remaining parts taken from reference TRBV25-1 and TRBJ1-5, reads EADIYQTPRYLVIGTGKKITLECSQTMGHDKMYWYQQDPGMELHLIHYSYGVNSTEKGDLSSESTVSRIRTEHFPLTLESARPSHTSQYLCASSEGTWNQPQHFGDGTRLSIL.

This clonotype was seen only a few times. The chain recombines TRBV5-1 with TRBJ2-1; tentatively, D is TRBD2 (5 bases). The V and J ends lost 5 bases and 5 bases respectively, with 20 bases between them. CDR3 size: 16 residues. Germline-derived CDR1 and CDR2 are SGHRS and YFSETQ. The DNA of the CDR3 is TGCGCCAGCAGGTCTCTAGCCCGGCTTCGCAACAATGAGCAGTTCTTC. Its protein product is CASRSLARLRNNEQFF.

V and J are TRBV2 and TRBJ1-5; the D gene is possibly TRBD1 (6 bases). CDR1 SNHLY and CDR2 FYNNEI come from the germline V gene. The CDR3 length is 16 residues. V lost 5 bases and J 7 bases, leaving 21 bases between the germline ends. The CDR3 DNA sequence: TGTGCCAGCAGTAGGGGGGGCCTCAGAGGGGGGCAGCCCCAGCATTTT. This translates into CASSRGGLRGGQPQHF.

Ten or more counts support this clonotype. The gene calls are TRBV20-1 and TRBJ2-1, with D perhaps assigned TRBD1 or TRBD2 (5 bases each). The CDR3 loop spans 16 amino acids. Trimming cost V 1 base and J 0 bases, with 13 bases left between them. Germline CDR1 reads DFQATT; CDR2 reads SNEGSKA (reference sequence). The CDR3 loop reads CSARVDRGYSYNEQFF. CDR3 DNA sequence: TGCAGTGCTAGAGTCGATCGGGGCTACTCCTACAATGAGCAGTTCTTC.

V usage is TRBV5-1 and J usage is TRBJ2-7; TRBD1 matches 7 bases. This CDR3 is built from 14 residues. Germline trimming cut 5 bases from V and 3 bases from J; bases unmatched to any gene: 8. Looked up from germline, CDR1 is SGHRS and CDR2 is YFSETQ. The CDR3 here is CASRNPGQHYEQYF. The CDR3 DNA follows: TGCGCCAGCAGAAACCCGGGACAGCACTACGAGCAGTACTTC.

The V and J genes are TRBV27 and TRBJ1-5; no definite D call. V was shortened by 3 bases and J by 3 bases, with 9 bases between the two germline ends. This CDR3 has 14 residues. Germline-derived CDR1 and CDR2 are MNHEY and SMNVEV (reference sequence). CDR3 protein: CASSFGRPNQPQHF. As DNA, the CDR3 is TGTGCCAGCAGTTTTGGAAGACCCAATCAGCCCCAGCATTTT.

This chain joins TRBV30 and TRBJ1-5, with TRBD1 matching 7 bases. Germline V CDR1 and CDR2: GTSNPN, SVGIG (reference sequence). With 0 bases clipped from V and 4 bases from J, the junction kept 6 bases outside the gene matches. The CDR3 totals 15 residues. CDR3 sequence reads: CAWSVRDRANQPQHF. The CDR3 bases are TGTGCCTGGAGTGTACGAGACAGGGCGAATCAGCCCCAGCATTTT.

This clonotype was observed a handful of times. The chain combines TRBV6-1 with TRBJ2-5; D is ambiguous. Germline CDR1 and CDR2: MNHNS and SASEGT. V lost 11 bases and J lost 5, with 21 bases in between. This CDR3 has 14 amino acids. In nucleotides, the CDR3 is TGTGCCGCCGCGGAGTTAGGGCGGCTGGAGACCCAGTACTTC. This translates into CAAAELGRLETQYF.

This chain uses TRBV7-9 with TRBJ2-2; D call uncertain. The CDR3 covers 16 residues. CDR1 SEHNR and CDR2 FQNEAQ come from the germline V gene (reference sequence). V shed 4 bases and J shed 6 bases, with 18 bases lying between them. The CDR3 is CASSSGPTIQSGELFF. DNA of the CDR3: TGTGCCAGCAGCTCCGGGCCAACCATACAGTCCGGGGAGCTGTTTTTT.

This clonotype appeared once. J is TRBJ2-1 and V is TRBV5-1; 10 bases map to TRBD2. The CDR3 loop spans 18 amino acids. Germline V CDR1 and CDR2: SGHRS, YFSETQ. J gave up 2 bases and V 4 bases, and 12 bases lay outside the gene matches. CDR3 sequence (DNA): TGCGCCAGCAGCCGGGGGCTAGCGGGAGAAATAGCCTACAATGAGCAGTTCTTC. Amino acids: CASSRGLAGEIAYNEQFF.

The V call is TRBV4-2, the J call TRBJ2-7, with a tentative D call TRBD2 (5 bases). The CDR3 is made up of 14 amino acids. The V gene lost 0 bases and the J gene lost 4 bases, with 10 bases spanning the gap. Germline V gene sequence: CDR1 LGHNA, CDR2 YNFKEQ. This CDR3 reads CASSQDQEGYEQYF. The DNA for the CDR3 is TGTGCCAGCAGCCAAGATCAAGAGGGTTACGAGCAGTACTTC.

This sequence joins TRBV4-1 and TRBJ1-2, with TRBD1 identical over 7 bases. CDR1 MGHRA and CDR2 YSYEKL come from the germline V gene. V shed 4 bases and J 2 bases; nucleotides not matched to a gene: 16. This CDR3 has 18 amino acids. CDR3 nucleotide sequence: TGCGCCAGCAGCCTACGATTATTCGGGACAGCGGACAACTATGGCTACACCTTC. Translated: CASSLRLFGTADNYGYTF.